This T cell receptor (beta chain) was captured by sequencing in a study of CXCR3-negative and CXCR3-positive naive CD8 T cells. The TRB libraries of cDNA were built by UMI-labeled 5' RACE. One entry per CDR3 protein, without DNA, is what TCRdb gives after re-calling the 5' RACE reads. The repertoire table contains 70,000 to 95,000 distinct CDR3 sequences. Per germline, CDR1 SNHLY and CDR2 FYNNEI. The CDR3 length is 14 residues. The sequence derives from a human donor in good health. Some clones in this sample may be carry-over from other donors' samples. The sequenced sample was naive CXCR3- CD8+ T cells from blood. Regarding subset: CD45RO-CCR7+CD27+CD95- naive CD8+ T cells lacking CXCR3 (TNR3-). V gene TRBV2 combines with J gene TRBJ1-1; TCRdb indicates TRBD1, and absent DNA this call remains unverified. CDR3 sequence: CASSPRTANTEAFF.